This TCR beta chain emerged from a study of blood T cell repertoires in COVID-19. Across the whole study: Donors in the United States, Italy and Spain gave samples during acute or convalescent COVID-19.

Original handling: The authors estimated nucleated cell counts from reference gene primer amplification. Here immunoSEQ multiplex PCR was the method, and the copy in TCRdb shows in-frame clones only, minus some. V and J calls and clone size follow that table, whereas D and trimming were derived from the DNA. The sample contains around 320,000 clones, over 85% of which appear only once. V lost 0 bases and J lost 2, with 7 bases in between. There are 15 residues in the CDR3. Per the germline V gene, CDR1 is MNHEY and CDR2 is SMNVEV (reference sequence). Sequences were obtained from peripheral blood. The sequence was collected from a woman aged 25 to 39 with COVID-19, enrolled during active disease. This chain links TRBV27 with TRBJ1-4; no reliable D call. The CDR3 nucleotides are TGTGCCAGCAGTTTATCCTATACGACTAATGAAAAACTGTTTTTT. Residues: CASSLSYTTNEKLFF.